These 4 T cell receptor beta chains were all obtained from the same sample, sequenced in a study of T-cell reconstitution after alpha-beta-depleted transplantation in children. This sample's TCRbeta library carried unique molecular identifier barcodes. One entry per CDR3 protein results from TCRdb running MiXCR on the PCR reads. The table has fewer than 250,000 distinct CDR3 sequences, roughly 8% seen once. The input for sequencing was PBMCs, mostly from graft donor cells, taken 180 days after TCRalphabeta/CD19-depleted stem cell transplant. These receptors originate from a male patient younger than 18 who had a stem cell transplant for acute lymphoblastic leukemia, so the T cells may come from the graft donor.

This clonotype was recorded at least ten times. This rearrangement joins TRBV10-3 to TRBJ2-7; D possibly corresponds to TRBD2 (7 bases). V dropped 3 bases and J dropped 2 bases, with 11 bases sitting between them. From germline, CDR1 is ENHRY and CDR2 SYGVKD. This CDR3 has 14 amino acids. CDR3 nucleotides: TGTGCCATCAGTGAAAGGGGGGGTACCTACGAGCAGTACTTC. Protein: CAISERGGTYEQYF.

In this sample, this clonotype turned up many times. The chain uses TRBV5-1 and TRBJ2-7; D perhaps matches TRBD1 (5 bases). The CDR3 is 14 amino acids. From germline, CDR1 is SGHRS and CDR2 YFSETQ. V was clipped by 0 bases and J by 3 bases, with 10 bases between them. CDR3 in DNA: TGCGCCAGCAGCTTGGGGCAGGGAAACTACGAGCAGTACTTC. Translating gives CASSLGQGNYEQYF. The variable domain in full, with the rest retrieved from reference TRBV5-1 and TRBJ2-7, is KAGVTQTPRYLIKTRGQQVTLSCSPISGHRSVSWYQQTPGQGLQFLFEYFSETQRNKGNFPGRFSGRQFSNSRSEMNVSTLELGDSALYLCASSLGQGNYEQYFGPGTRLTVT.

This clonotype has a count of ten or more. V gene TRBV2 combines with J gene TRBJ2-7, with a weak D call TRBD2 (7 bases). The CDR3 is 12 residues long. V was clipped by 10 bases and J by 5 bases, with 15 bases between them. Per the germline V gene, CDR1 is SNHLY and CDR2 is FYNNEI. CDR3 bases: TGTGCCACCCTGGGGGGGGCCAACGAGCAGTACTTC. It encodes CATLGGANEQYF.

This clonotype was detected ten times or more. The gene calls are TRBV27 and TRBJ1-1; 7 bases fit TRBD1. The germline V gene has CDR1 MNHEY and CDR2 SMNVEV (reference sequence). This CDR3 is 14 amino acids long. J gave up 1 base and V 5 bases, and 4 bases lay outside the gene matches. The CDR3, as DNA: TGTGCCAGCAGTCCAGGGGGAGGGAACACTGAAGCTTTCTTT. It specifies CASSPGGGNTEAFF.